Presented here are 23 T cell receptor beta chains from one specimen sequenced in a study of cytomegalovirus exposure and HLA in healthy donors. Libraries were prepared by immunoSEQ multiplex PCR; TCRdb keeps only in-frame clonotypes and omits some of them. The data show about 86,000 clones, with about 92% seen just once and about 0.61% held by the top ten. The sequencing input was PBMCs. The receptors come from a man in his late teens or twenties in good health and CMV-seronegative.

The chain combines TRBV6-1 with TRBJ1-2, with 9 bases matching TRBD1. J gave up 8 bases and V 2 bases, and 12 bases lay outside the gene matches. Germline CDR1 MNHNS, CDR2 SASEGT. This CDR3 is built from 16 residues. The CDR3: CASSEPRPGQGSGYTF. The CDR3 DNA follows: TGTGCCAGCAGTGAACCCCGCCCGGGACAGGGATCGGGCTACACCTTC.

The chain recombines TRBV2 with TRBJ1-2; no reliable D call. Trimming removed 8 bases at V and 4 bases at J, with 17 bases between. This CDR3 region has 14 residues. Germline CDR1 is SNHLY and CDR2 is FYNNEI. The CDR3 sequence: CASRTSGGSYGYTF. In nucleotides, the CDR3 is TGTGCCAGCCGAACCTCGGGAGGGAGCTATGGCTACACCTTC. The variable domain in full, completed from reference TRBV2 and TRBJ1-2, reads EPEVTQTPSHQVTQMGQEVILRCVPISNHLYFYWYRQILGQKVEFLVSFYNNEISEKSEIFDDQFSVERPDGSNFTLKIRSTKLEDSAMYFCASRTSGGSYGYTFGSGTRLTVV.

The chain couples TRBV7-6 to TRBJ1-2; tentatively, D is TRBD1 (6 bases). The CDR3 has 13 residues. Per the germline V gene, CDR1 is SGHVS and CDR2 is FNYEAQ. V dropped 2 bases and J dropped 6 bases, with 10 bases sitting between them. The CDR3: CASSLTQGDGYTF. For the CDR3, the DNA is TGTGCCAGCAGCTTAACACAGGGCGATGGCTACACCTTC.

V gene TRBV6-4 combines with J gene TRBJ2-3; 9 bases map to TRBD2. The ends lost 6 bases at V and 0 bases at J; junction bases unmatched: 10. Looked up from germline, CDR1 is MRHNA and CDR2 is SNTAGT. CDR3 length equals 17 residues. The CDR3 sequence: CASRAGTSSSSTDTQYF. In nucleotides, the CDR3 is TGTGCCAGCAGAGCCGGGACTAGCAGCTCTAGCACAGATACGCAGTATTTT.

This clone was counted once. The J gene is TRBJ1-5, the V gene TRBV4-1; D unresolved. The CDR3 contains 16 residues. CDR1 MGHRA and CDR2 YSYEKL come from the germline V gene. Trimming took off 4 bases at V and 2 bases at J, with 15 bases between the two ends. The CDR3 DNA sequence: TGCGCCAGCAGCCGCGGGATTATGGAGGGCAATCAGCCCCAGCATTTT. It specifies CASSRGIMEGNQPQHF.

The rearrangement links TRBV10-3 to TRBJ1-1; D is possibly TRBD1 (6 bases). V dropped 7 bases and J dropped 1 base, with 13 bases sitting between them. Germline CDR1 ENHRY, CDR2 SYGVKD. The CDR3 is 14 residues long. CDR3 protein: CAITASTGNTEAFF. Written as DNA, the CDR3 is TGTGCCATCACCGCCTCGACAGGGAACACTGAAGCTTTCTTT.

The chain carries TRBV14 and TRBJ2-7, with D possibly being TRBD2 (6 bases). Germline V lookup: CDR1 SGHDN, CDR2 FVKESK. V was clipped by 4 bases and J by 4 bases, with 14 bases between them. The CDR3 has 14 amino acids. The CDR3 spells CASSPRTLAYEQYF. The CDR3 DNA is TGTGCCAGCAGCCCGCGGACACTAGCTTACGAGCAGTACTTC.

This chain joins TRBV30 and TRBJ1-2; tentatively, D is TRBD1 (5 bases). Trimming pared 0 bases from V and 12 bases from J, leaving 11 bases between. The CDR3 runs to 11 residues. The germline V gene has CDR1 GTSNPN and CDR2 SVGIG (reference sequence). DNA of the CDR3: TGTGCCTGGAGTGTTAAAGGGGTCAACACCTTC. Its protein is CAWSVKGVNTF.

Details on this clone: This sample includes further DNA sequences coding for the same CDR3. This chain's CDR3 is CAWSVGQGNNQPQHF. CDR3 in DNA: TGTGCCTGGAGTGTGGGACAGGGGAACAATCAGCCCCAGCATTTT. The genes are TRBV30 and TRBJ1-5; 10 bases line up with TRBD1. V lost 0 bases and J lost 3; bases outside the gene matches: 2. The CDR3 consists of 15 residues. Germline CDR1 GTSNPN, CDR2 SVGIG (reference sequence).

The chain combines TRBV19 with TRBJ2-1; D may be TRBD2 (5 bases). The CDR3 consists of 16 residues. Germline CDR1 LNHDA, CDR2 SQIVND (reference sequence). V was clipped by 0 bases and J by 2 bases, with 11 bases between them. The DNA for the CDR3 is TGTGCCAGTAGTATAGATCGGTCGGGGACCTACAATGAGCAGTTCTTC. Translation gives CASSIDRSGTYNEQFF.

V and J are TRBV11-2 and TRBJ1-2, with D possibly TRBD1 on 5 matching bases. This CDR3 has 15 residues. With 5 bases removed from V and 1 base from J, the gap between germline ends came to 14 bases. Germline V lookup: CDR1 SGHAT, CDR2 FQNNGV. The CDR3 loop reads CASSPHYRNNYGYTF. The DNA of the CDR3 is TGTGCCAGCAGCCCCCACTACAGGAATAACTATGGCTACACCTTC.

The rearrangement uses TRBV5-6 and TRBJ1-5, with TRBD1 as a possible D gene (5 bases). V dropped 4 bases and J dropped 6 bases, with 11 bases sitting between them. From germline, CDR1 is SGHDT and CDR2 YYEEEE. The CDR3 is made up of 13 amino acids. CDR3 nucleotide sequence: TGTGCCAGCAGCCCGACGGGGGGTCAGCCCCAGCATTTT. Residues: CASSPTGGQPQHF.

The gene calls are TRBV12-5 and TRBJ1-2, with 10 bases matching TRBD1. Per germline, CDR1 LGHNT and CDR2 FRNRAP. The J segment lost 9 bases and the V segment lost 0 bases, leaving 7 bases of the junction unmatched. The CDR3 loop spans 15 amino acids. This CDR3 is CASGLVLGQGISYTF. DNA of the CDR3: TGTGCTAGTGGTTTGGTACTGGGACAGGGGATAAGCTACACCTTC.

The chain is built from TRBV7-9 and TRBJ1-2; the D is unclear. This CDR3 is 16 amino acids long. In germline, CDR1 is SEHNR, CDR2 FQNEAQ (reference sequence). Trimming stripped 2 bases from V and 0 bases from J, with 13 bases between. The CDR3 DNA follows: TGTGCCAGCAGCTTACGAAGGAGAGAGGCTAACTATGGCTACACCTTC. It is translated as CASSLRRREANYGYTF.

The genes are TRBV5-5 and TRBJ1-2; D possibly corresponds to TRBD1 (6 bases). This CDR3 has 15 amino acids. Germline CDR1 SGHKS, CDR2 YYEKEE (reference sequence). Trimming took 1 base from V and 8 from J, leaving 18 bases between them. CDR3 DNA: TGTGCCAGCAGCTTGTATTTGGCAGGGGCCGGAGGCTACACCTTC. Translating gives CASSLYLAGAGGYTF.

V usage is TRBV4-3 and J usage is TRBJ2-2, with D hard to call. V dropped 1 base and J dropped 3 bases, with 9 bases sitting between them. There are 15 residues in the CDR3. CDR1 is LGHNA and CDR2 is YSLEER in the germline V gene. The CDR3 region is CASSQVGRDTGELFF. CDR3 nucleotide sequence: TGCGCCAGCAGCCAAGTGGGCAGAGACACCGGGGAGCTGTTTTTT.

The V and J genes are TRBV6-5 and TRBJ2-1; D not certain. V dropped 5 bases and J dropped 9 bases, with 17 bases sitting between them. The V gene's germline CDR1 is MNHEY and CDR2 SVGAGI. This CDR3 is built from 14 residues. The CDR3 loop reads CASSPREVSGEQFF. In nucleotides, the CDR3 is TGTGCCAGCAGTCCAAGAGAGGTTTCGGGTGAGCAGTTCTTC.

The gene calls are TRBV6-4 and TRBJ1-1; D perhaps matches TRBD1 (6 bases). V lost 0 bases to trimming and J lost 1 base, with 6 bases between them. The germline V gene has CDR1 MRHNA and CDR2 SNTAGT. The CDR3 is made up of 14 amino acids. The CDR3: CASSDSGQNTEAFF. The CDR3 DNA reads TGTGCCAGCAGTGACTCGGGACAGAACACTGAAGCTTTCTTT.

CDR3 coding DNA: TGTGCCTGGAGTGTAGGAGCGGGGGGCCAAGAGACCCAGTACTTC. Translating it yields CAWSVGAGGQETQYF. This rearrangement joins TRBV30 to TRBJ2-5, with 9 bases fitting TRBD2. Germline CDR1 and CDR2: GTSNPN and SVGIG (reference sequence). The V segment lost 0 bases and the J segment 1 base; nucleotides outside the gene matches: 3. The CDR3 length is 15 residues.

This clone has a handful of counts. The chain uses TRBV4-2 and TRBJ1-5; the match to TRBD1 covers 8 bases. The CDR3 spans 16 residues. Trimming at V came to 0 bases and at J to 6 bases, leaving 7 bases not matched to a gene. Germline-derived CDR1 and CDR2 are LGHNA and YNFKEQ. For the CDR3, the DNA is TGTGCCAGCAGCCAAGATCGCCAGGGGGCAGTTCAGCCCCAGCATTTT. Protein product: CASSQDRQGAVQPQHF.

This rearrangement joins TRBV5-1 to TRBJ2-7; D perhaps matches TRBD1 (6 bases). The CDR3 is made up of 14 amino acids. Germline V gene lookup returns CDR1 SGHRS and CDR2 YFSETQ. Trimming stripped 0 bases from V and 3 bases from J, with 10 bases between. The CDR3 reads CASSLVGHLYEQYF. The CDR3 DNA follows: TGCGCCAGCAGCTTGGTGGGACACCTCTACGAGCAGTACTTC.

The chain is built from TRBV6-5 and TRBJ1-2; D is perhaps TRBD1 (6 bases). V was clipped by 4 bases and J by 12 bases, with 18 bases between them. This CDR3 region has 13 residues. Germline V gene sequence: CDR1 MNHEY, CDR2 SVGAGI. The CDR3 is CASSFMPGQGNTF. CDR3 sequence (DNA): TGTGCCAGCAGTTTCATGCCGGGGCAGGGGAACACCTTC.

The chain recombines TRBV25-1 with TRBJ2-1; TRBD2 agrees at 7 bases. Trimming cost V 6 bases and J 4 bases; bases outside gene matches: 6. The CDR3 loop spans 14 amino acids. The germline CDR1 and CDR2 sequences are MGHDK and SYGVNS. CDR3 sequence (DNA): TGTGCCAGCAGGGTTGGACTAGGATACAATGAGCAGTTCTTC. It encodes CASRVGLGYNEQFF.